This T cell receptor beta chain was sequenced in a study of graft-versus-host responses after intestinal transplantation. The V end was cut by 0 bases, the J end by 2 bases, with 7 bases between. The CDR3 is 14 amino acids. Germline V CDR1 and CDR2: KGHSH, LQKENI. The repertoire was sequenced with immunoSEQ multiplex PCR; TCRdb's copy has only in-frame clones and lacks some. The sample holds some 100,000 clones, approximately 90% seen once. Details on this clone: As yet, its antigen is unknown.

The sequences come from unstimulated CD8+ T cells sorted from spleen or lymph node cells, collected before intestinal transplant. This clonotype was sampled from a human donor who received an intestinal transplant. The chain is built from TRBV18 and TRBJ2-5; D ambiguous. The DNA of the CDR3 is TGTGCCAGCTCACCACCGGTCGGACAAGAGACCCAGTACTTC. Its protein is CASSPPVGQETQYF. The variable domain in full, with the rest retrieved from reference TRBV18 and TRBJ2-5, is NAGVMQNPRHLVRRRGQEARLRCSPMKGHSHVYWYRQLPEEGLKFMVYLQKENIIDESGMPKERFSAEFPKEGPSILRIQQVVRGDSAAYFCASSPPVGQETQYFGPGTRLLVL.